This TCR beta chain was captured by sequencing in a study of cytomegalovirus exposure and HLA in healthy donors. Study details: There were around 390 genotyped donors. Of these, roughly 80% fell in the genetic ancestry cluster associated with self-reported Caucasian donors.

The CDR3 runs 14 residues. V gave up 5 bases and J gave up 4 bases, with 13 bases separating them. The V gene's germline CDR1 is SGHTA and CDR2 FQGTGA. The PCR was carried out with 60 Vbeta primers and 13 Jbeta primers. Assay used: immunoSEQ multiplex PCR; TCRdb lists only in-frame clones, some missing. The table shows some 160,000 clones, with approximately 80% occurring only once. Turning to this clone: Its antigen is as yet unknown.

Study-wide points: Certain indistinguishable V segments, among them TRBV6-2 and TRBV6-3, were excluded.

While unrecorded immune exposures were likely, the donors were nominally healthy when sampled. Sequenced: PBMCs. The sequence derives from a male donor in good health and CMV-seropositive. V and J are TRBV7-3 and TRBJ2-3; TRBD1 is a possible D gene (5 bases). The CDR3 DNA is TGTGCCAGCAGCCGACAGCAGGGTTCAGATACGCAGTATTTT. Its protein product is CASSRQQGSDTQYF.